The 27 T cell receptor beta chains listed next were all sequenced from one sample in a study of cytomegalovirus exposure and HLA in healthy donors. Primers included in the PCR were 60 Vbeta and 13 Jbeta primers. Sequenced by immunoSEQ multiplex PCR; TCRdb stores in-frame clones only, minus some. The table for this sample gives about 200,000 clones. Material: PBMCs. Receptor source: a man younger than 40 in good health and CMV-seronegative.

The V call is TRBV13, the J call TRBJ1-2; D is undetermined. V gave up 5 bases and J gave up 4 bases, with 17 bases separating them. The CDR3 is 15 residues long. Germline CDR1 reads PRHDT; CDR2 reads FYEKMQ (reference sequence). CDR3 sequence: CASSPRGASFYGYTF. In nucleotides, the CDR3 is TGTGCCAGCAGCCCCCGCGGAGCTTCGTTCTATGGCTACACCTTC.

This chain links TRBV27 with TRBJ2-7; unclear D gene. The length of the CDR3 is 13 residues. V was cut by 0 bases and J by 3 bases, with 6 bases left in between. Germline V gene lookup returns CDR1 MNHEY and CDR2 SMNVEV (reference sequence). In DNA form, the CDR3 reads TGTGCCAGCAGTTTATCACATTACTACGAGCAGTACTTC. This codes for CASSLSHYYEQYF.

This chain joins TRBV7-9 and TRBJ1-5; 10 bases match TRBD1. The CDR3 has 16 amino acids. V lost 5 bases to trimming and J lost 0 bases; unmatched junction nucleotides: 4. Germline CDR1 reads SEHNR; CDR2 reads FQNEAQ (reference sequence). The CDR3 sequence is CASSTGQGDSNQPQHF. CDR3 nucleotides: TGTGCCAGCAGCACCGGACAGGGGGATAGCAATCAGCCCCAGCATTTT.

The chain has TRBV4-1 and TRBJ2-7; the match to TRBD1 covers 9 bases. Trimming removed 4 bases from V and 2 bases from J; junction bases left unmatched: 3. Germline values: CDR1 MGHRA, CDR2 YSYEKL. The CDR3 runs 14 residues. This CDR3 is CASSRRQGAYEQYF. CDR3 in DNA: TGCGCCAGCAGCCGCCGACAGGGGGCCTACGAGCAGTACTTC.

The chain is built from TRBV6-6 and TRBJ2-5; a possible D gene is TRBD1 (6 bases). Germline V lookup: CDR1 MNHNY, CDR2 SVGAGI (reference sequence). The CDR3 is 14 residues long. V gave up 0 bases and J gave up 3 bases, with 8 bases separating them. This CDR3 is CASSYSDRKETQYF. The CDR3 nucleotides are TGTGCCAGCAGTTACTCCGACAGGAAAGAGACCCAGTACTTC.

CDR3 amino acids: CASSGLAPYEQYF. CDR3 nucleotide sequence: TGCGCCAGCAGTGGGCTAGCCCCCTACGAGCAGTACTTC. The gene calls are TRBV10-1 and TRBJ2-7; D might be TRBD2 (5 bases). Trimming took 4 bases from V and 2 from J, leaving 9 bases between them. The CDR3 sequence is 13 residues long. The germline V gene encodes CDR1 WNHNN and CDR2 SYGVQD (reference sequence).

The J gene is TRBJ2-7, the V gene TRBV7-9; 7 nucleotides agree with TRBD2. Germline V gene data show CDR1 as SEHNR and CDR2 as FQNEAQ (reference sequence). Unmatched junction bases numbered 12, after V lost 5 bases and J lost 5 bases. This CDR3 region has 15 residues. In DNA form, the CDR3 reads TGTGCCAGCAGCCCTCTGGGAGGGTCTGTGCACGAGCAGTACTTC. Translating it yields CASSPLGGSVHEQYF.

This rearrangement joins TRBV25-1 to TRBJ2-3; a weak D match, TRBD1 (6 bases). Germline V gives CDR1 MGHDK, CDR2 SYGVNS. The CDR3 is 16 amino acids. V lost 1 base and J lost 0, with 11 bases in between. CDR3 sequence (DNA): TGTGCCAGCAGTGAATTGCAAACAGGGAGCACAGATACGCAGTATTTT. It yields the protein CASSELQTGSTDTQYF.

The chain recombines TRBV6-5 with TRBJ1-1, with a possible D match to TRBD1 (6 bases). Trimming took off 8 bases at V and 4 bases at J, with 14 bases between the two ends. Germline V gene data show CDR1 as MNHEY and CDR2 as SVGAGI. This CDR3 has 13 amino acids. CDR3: CASALGQSTEAFF. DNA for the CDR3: TGTGCCAGCGCACTTGGACAGTCCACTGAAGCTTTCTTT.

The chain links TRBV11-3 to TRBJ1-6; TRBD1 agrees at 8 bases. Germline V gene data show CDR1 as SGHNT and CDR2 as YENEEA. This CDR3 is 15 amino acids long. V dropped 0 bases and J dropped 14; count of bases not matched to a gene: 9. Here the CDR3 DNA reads TGTGCCAGCAGCTTAGACCCCGGGACAGGCCAGACCCTCCACTTT. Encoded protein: CASSLDPGTGQTLHF.

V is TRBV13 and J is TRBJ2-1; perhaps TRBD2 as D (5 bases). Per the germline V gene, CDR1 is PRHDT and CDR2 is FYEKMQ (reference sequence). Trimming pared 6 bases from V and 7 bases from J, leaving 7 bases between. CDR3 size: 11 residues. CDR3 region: CASREGNEQFF. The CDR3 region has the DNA TGTGCCAGCAGAGAGGGTAATGAGCAGTTCTTC. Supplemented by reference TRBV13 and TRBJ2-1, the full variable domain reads AAGVIQSPRHLIKEKRETATLKCYPIPRHDTVYWYQQGPGQDPQFLISFYEKMQSDKGSIPDRFSAQQFSDYHSELNMSSLELGDSALYFCASREGNEQFFGPGTRLTVL.

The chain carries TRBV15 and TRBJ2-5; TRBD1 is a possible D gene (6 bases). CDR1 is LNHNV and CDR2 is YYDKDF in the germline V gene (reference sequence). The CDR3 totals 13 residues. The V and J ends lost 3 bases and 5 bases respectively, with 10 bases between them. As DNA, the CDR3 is TGTGCCACCAGCAGGGACAGATCCGAGACCCAGTACTTC. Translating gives CATSRDRSETQYF.

The CDR3 spells CASSSPGRGSYNEQFF. Here the CDR3 DNA reads TGTGCCAGCAGCTCCCCGGGCAGGGGCTCCTACAATGAGCAGTTCTTC. The chain is built from TRBV5-6 and TRBJ2-1; D perhaps matches TRBD1 (6 bases). The CDR3 extends over 16 amino acids. Germline lookup yields CDR1 SGHDT and CDR2 YYEEEE. Trimming cost V 3 bases and J 0 bases, with 13 bases left between them.

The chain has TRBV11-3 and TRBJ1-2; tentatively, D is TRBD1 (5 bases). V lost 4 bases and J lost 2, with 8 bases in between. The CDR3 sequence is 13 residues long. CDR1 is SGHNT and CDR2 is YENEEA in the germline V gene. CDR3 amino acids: CASSSTENYGYTF. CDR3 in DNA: TGTGCCAGCAGCTCGACAGAGAACTATGGCTACACCTTC.

CDR3 loop: CASRDGGYTNYGYTF. CDR3 sequence (DNA): TGTGCCAGTAGAGACGGAGGCTACACTAACTATGGCTACACCTTC. The genes are TRBV19 and TRBJ1-2; no firm D call. Germline V gives CDR1 LNHDA, CDR2 SQIVND (reference sequence). The CDR3 has 15 residues. Trimming pared 6 bases from V and 0 bases from J, leaving 14 bases between. Variable domain in full (rest from reference TRBV19 and TRBJ1-2): DGGITQSPKYLFRKEGQNVTLSCEQNLNHDAMYWYRQDPGQGLRLIYYSQIVNDFQKGDIAEGYSVSREKKESFPLTVTSAQKNPTAFYLCASRDGGYTNYGYTFGSGTRLTVV.

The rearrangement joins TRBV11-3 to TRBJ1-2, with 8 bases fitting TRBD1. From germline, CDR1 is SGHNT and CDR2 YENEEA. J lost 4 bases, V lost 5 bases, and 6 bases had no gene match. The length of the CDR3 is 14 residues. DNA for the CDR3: TGTGCCAGCAGCACGAGAACAGGGGGCTATGGCTACACCTTC. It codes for CASSTRTGGYGYTF.

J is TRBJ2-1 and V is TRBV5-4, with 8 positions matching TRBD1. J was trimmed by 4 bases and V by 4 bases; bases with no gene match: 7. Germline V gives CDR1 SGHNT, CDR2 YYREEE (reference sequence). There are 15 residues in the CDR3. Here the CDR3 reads CASSQGGQAYNEQFF. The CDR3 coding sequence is TGTGCCAGCAGCCAAGGGGGACAGGCGTACAATGAGCAGTTCTTC.

The DNA for the CDR3 is TGTGCCAGCAGCTTAAGCGGCAGTCTAAACACTGAAGCTTTCTTT. Its protein is CASSLSGSLNTEAFF. The genes are TRBV11-2 and TRBJ1-1, with unresolved D. The V and J ends lost 2 bases and 2 bases respectively, with 12 bases between them. This CDR3 has 15 residues. In germline, CDR1 is SGHAT, CDR2 FQNNGV.

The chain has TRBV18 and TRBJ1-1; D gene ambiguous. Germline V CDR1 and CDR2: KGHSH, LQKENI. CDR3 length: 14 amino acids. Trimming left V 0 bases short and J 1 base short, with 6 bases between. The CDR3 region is CASSPPSENTEAFF. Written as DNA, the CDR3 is TGTGCCAGCTCACCACCGAGTGAGAACACTGAAGCTTTCTTT. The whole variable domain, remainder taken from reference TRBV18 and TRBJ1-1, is NAGVMQNPRHLVRRRGQEARLRCSPMKGHSHVYWYRQLPEEGLKFMVYLQKENIIDESGMPKERFSAEFPKEGPSILRIQQVVRGDSAAYFCASSPPSENTEAFFGQGTRLTVV.

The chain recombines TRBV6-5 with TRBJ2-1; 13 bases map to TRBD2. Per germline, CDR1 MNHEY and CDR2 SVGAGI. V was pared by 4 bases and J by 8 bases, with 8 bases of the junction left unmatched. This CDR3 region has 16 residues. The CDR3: CASSLLAGGHSHEQFF. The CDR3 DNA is TGTGCCAGCAGTTTACTAGCGGGGGGGCATTCCCATGAGCAGTTCTTC.

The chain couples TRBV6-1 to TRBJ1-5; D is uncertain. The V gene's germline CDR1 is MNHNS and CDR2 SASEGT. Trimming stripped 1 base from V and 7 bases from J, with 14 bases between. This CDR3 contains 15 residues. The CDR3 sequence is CASSEVMKAWQPQHF. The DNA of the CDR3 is TGTGCCAGCAGTGAAGTCATGAAAGCATGGCAGCCCCAGCATTTT.

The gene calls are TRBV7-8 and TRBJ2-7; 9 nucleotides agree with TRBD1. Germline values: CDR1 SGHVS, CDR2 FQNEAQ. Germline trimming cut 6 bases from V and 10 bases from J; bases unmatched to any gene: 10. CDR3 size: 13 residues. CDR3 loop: CASSSTDRGGQYF. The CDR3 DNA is TGTGCCAGCAGTTCCACGGACAGGGGAGGCCAGTACTTC.

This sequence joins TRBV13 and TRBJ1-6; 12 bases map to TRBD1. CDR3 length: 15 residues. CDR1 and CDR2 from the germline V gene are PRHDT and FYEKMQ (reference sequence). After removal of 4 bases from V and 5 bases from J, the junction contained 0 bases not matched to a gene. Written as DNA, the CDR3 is TGTGCCAGCAGCTGGGACAGGGGGCATAATTCACCCCTCCACTTT. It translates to CASSWDRGHNSPLHF.

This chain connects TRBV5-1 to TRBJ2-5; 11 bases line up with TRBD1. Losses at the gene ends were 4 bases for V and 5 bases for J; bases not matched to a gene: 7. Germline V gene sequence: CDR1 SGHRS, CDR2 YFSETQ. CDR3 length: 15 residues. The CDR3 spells CASSPGQGVRETQYF. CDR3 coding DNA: TGCGCCAGCAGCCCGGGACAGGGGGTTAGGGAGACCCAGTACTTC.

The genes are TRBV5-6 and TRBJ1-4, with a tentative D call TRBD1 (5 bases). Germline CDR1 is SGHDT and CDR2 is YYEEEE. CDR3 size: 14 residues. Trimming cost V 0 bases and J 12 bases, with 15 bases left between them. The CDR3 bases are TGTGCCAGCAGCTTGGATTCACAGGATAAGGAACTGTTTTTT. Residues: CASSLDSQDKELFF.

Written as DNA, the CDR3 is TGTGCCAGCAGCCAAGAAGAGGGGACTAGCGTCGAGCAGTACTTC. Its protein product is CASSQEEGTSVEQYF. The chain is built from TRBV4-2 and TRBJ2-7, with 10 bases lining up with TRBD2. Losses at the gene ends were 0 bases for V and 6 bases for J; bases not matched to a gene: 5. The CDR3 covers 15 residues. Germline CDR1 and CDR2: LGHNA and YNFKEQ.

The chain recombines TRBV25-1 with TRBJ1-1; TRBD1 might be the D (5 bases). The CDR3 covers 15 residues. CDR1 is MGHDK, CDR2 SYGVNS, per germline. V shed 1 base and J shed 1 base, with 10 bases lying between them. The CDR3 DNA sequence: TGTGCCAGCAGTGAATCGCACAGGCCGAACACTGAAGCTTTCTTT. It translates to CASSESHRPNTEAFF.